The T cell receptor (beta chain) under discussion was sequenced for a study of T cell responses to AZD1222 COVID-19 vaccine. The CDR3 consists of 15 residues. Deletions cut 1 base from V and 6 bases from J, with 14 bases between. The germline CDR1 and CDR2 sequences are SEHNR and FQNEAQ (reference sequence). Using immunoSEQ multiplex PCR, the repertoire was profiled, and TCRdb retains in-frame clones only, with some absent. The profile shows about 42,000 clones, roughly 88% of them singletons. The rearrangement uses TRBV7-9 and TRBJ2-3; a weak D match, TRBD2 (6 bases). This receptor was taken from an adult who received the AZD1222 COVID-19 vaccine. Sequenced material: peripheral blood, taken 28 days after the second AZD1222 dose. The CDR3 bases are TGTGCCAGCAGCTTAGGGGCGGGAATCTTGGATACGCAGTATTTT. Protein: CASSLGAGILDTQYF. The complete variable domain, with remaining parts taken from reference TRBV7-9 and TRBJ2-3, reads DTGVSQNPRHKITKRGQNVTFRCDPISEHNRLYWYRQTLGQGPEFLTYFQNEAQLEKSRLLSDRFSAERPKGSFSTLEIQRTEQGDSAMYLCASSLGAGILDTQYFGPGTRLTVL.